The subject of this entry is one T cell receptor beta chain. What it recognizes is unknown. This CDR3 region has 17 residues. Trimming at V came to 3 bases and at J to 0 bases, leaving 6 bases not matched to a gene. CDR1 is KGHDR and CDR2 is SFDVKD in the germline V gene. Primed by a sample-barcoded 5' primer and a J-beta primer mix, a second PCR proceeded for 7 to 11 cycles. Each TCR beta cDNA got a 12-nucleotide random molecular identifier. Every individual sample yielded 2.5 million or more paired-end reads (each containing CDR3). MiXCR, applied by TCRdb to the 5' RACE reads, yields one record per CDR3 protein. The sample has approximately 900,000 distinct CDR3 sequences, roughly 50% seen once. This sample is drawn from a study of blood T cells in healthy people across ages. Study-wide results and caveats: Diversity was higher, and naive CD4+ cells more numerous, in long-lived donors than in aged donors.

The receptor was derived from a man aged 25 to 40 in good health. The chain is built from TRBV24-1 and TRBJ1-4; 7 bases fit TRBD1. The sequenced sample was blood. CDR3 loop: CATSDPAGGATNEKLFF. CDR3 in DNA: TGTGCCACCAGTGATCCCGCAGGGGGGGCAACTAATGAAAAACTGTTTTTT.